The subject of this entry is one T cell receptor (beta chain). There is no known antigen for this receptor. From each donor, a roughly 2.5 ml peripheral blood sample was drawn into PAXgene tubes and stored at -80 degrees C. Total RNA was isolated from whole blood with the PAXgene blood miRNA kit on an automated QIAcube, without T cell sorting. Peripheral blood from monozygotic twin pairs concordant or discordant for inflammatory bowel disease was subjected to deep TCRalpha and TCRbeta repertoire profiling with unique molecular barcoding. Smoking habits were recorded for all twin pairs, and individuals were classified as current, former or never smokers. Library creation used 5' RACE. Each TCR library was prepared from around 3,400 ng of total RNA. cDNA was synthesized with SMARTScribe reverse transcriptase in eight separate reactions per sample. During cDNA synthesis, unique molecular identifiers containing a 6-nucleotide sample barcode were introduced by template switching. Two nested PCRs of approximately 16 and 10 cycles amplified the TCRalpha and TCRbeta cDNA, and bead purification followed each PCR. Before amplification, the cDNA was both treated with uracil DNA-glycosylase and purified with the QIAquick PCR purification kit. The second PCR added Illumina TruSeq-compatible adapters along with sample-specific barcodes. Library quality and concentration were assessed using TapeStation and Qubit, and about 5 ng of each library was pooled. Sequencing of pooled libraries was carried out on an Illumina HiSeq2500 single-index Rapid Run using 2 x 100 bp reads and custom sequencing primers. As for the authors' bioinformatics: MiGEC version 1.2.6 was used for UMI-based consensus assembly to correct PCR and sequencing errors. MiXCR version 2.1.1 handled V(D)J alignment, clonotype assembly and CDR3 extraction. Normalisation of gene usage, clonotype sharing and MAIT/NKT TCR abundance was achieved by analysing the top 1000, 10 000 and 20 000 clonotypes per sample. Diversity was computed as the inverse Simpson index with the vegan R package after downsampling to 27 000 UMIs. Statistical testing used paired Mann-Whitney U tests on the discordant twin pairs and applied Benjamini-Hochberg correction for multiple testing. Based on TCRdb reprocessing of the reads, there is one entry per CDR3 protein sequence, and DNA is missing. For this entry, the V and J calls and clone size follow TCRdb and not the study's own pipeline. The sample's table lists a count of nearly 450,000 distinct CDR3 sequences. The ten largest account for more than 2% of the sample.

This entry comes from a study of monozygotic twins with inflammatory bowel disease (dated by TCRdb to about 2019). Looking at the study overall: In total, approximately 30 monozygotic twin pairs made up the full study: 19 Danish pairs, all IBD-discordant, plus nine German pairs, of which four were IBD-concordant and five were IBD-discordant. Each individual had, on average, about 151 000 unique TCRalpha sequences and 181 000 unique TCRbeta sequences available for analysis. Within discordant pairs, disease-associated traits were sought mainly by comparing IBD patients with their genetically identical healthy co-twins. Here is what the overall study found, with its caveats: No difference in repertoire similarity was observed between concordant and discordant twins, possibly owing to limited statistical power. No single strong signal or clonotype linked to IBD turned up in the results, so the idea that one exists was not supported. The analysis was unable to tell different T cell subtypes apart. Measured by the inverse Simpson index, TCRbeta repertoire diversity was lower in IBD patients than in their healthy co-twins. Because patients received different immunosuppressive treatments, the repertoires may have picked up extra background noise and variability between individuals. IBD patients shared fewer clonotypes with other individuals than healthy twins did, most markedly in patients showing signs of disease activity.

Sequences MNHEY (CDR1) and SVGEGT (CDR2) are obtained from the germline V gene. Counted from cysteine to phenylalanine, this CDR3 has 15 amino acids. No DNA accompanies this entry. This receptor was taken from a human donor with ulcerative colitis or Crohn's disease, or a healthy co-twin of an affected twin (not recorded which). Sequences were obtained from blood. The sequence is built from TRBV6-2 or TRBV6-3 and TRBJ2-3; TCRdb indicates TRBD1, and absent DNA this call remains unverified. CDR3 protein: CATAAYGTGTDTQYF.